Listed here are 27 T cell receptor beta chains from one sample, sequenced in a study of T-cell memory formation after mild COVID-19. MiXCR, applied by TCRdb to the 5' RACE reads, yields one record per CDR3 protein. The profile shows more than 150,000 distinct CDR3 sequences, less than 20% of them singletons. Sequenced input: PBMCs or a T cell subset sorted from them (not recorded which). These receptors originate from a man between 18 and 35 years old who had mild COVID-19 (a few samples of this study predate the infection). Cell type and time point are not known.

The chain employs TRBV6-6 and TRBJ1-2; D is unclear. With 6 bases removed from V and 4 bases from J, the gap between germline ends came to 12 bases. Germline V lookup: CDR1 MNHNY, CDR2 SVGAGI (reference sequence). CDR3 length: 13 residues. CDR3 protein: CASRTDGLYGYTF. The CDR3 DNA reads TGTGCCAGCAGAACAGACGGCCTCTATGGCTACACCTTC.

This clonotype has ten or more counts. The rearrangement links TRBV12-3 or TRBV12-4 to TRBJ2-2; 10 bases are a match to TRBD2. The CDR3 contains 16 residues. The V segment lost 5 bases and the J segment 0 bases; nucleotides outside the gene matches: 3. The CDR3 sequence: CASSGTSGANTGELFF. The CDR3 nucleotides read TGTGCCAGCAGTGGCACTAGCGGGGCGAACACCGGGGAGCTGTTTTTT.

This clonotype was counted a few times. This sequence joins TRBV28 and TRBJ2-1; D unresolved. The CDR3 sequence is 11 residues long. V was pared by 8 bases and J by 4 bases, with 6 bases between. The germline gives CDR1 MDHEN, CDR2 SYDVKM. DNA for the CDR3: TGTGCCAGCGTTGAGTACAATGAGCAGTTCTTC. This sequence encodes CASVEYNEQFF.

This clonotype has at least ten counts. The chain recombines TRBV20-1 with TRBJ2-2, with TRBD2 matching 11 bases. The V segment lost 4 bases and the J segment 0 bases; nucleotides outside the gene matches: 4. The germline V gene has CDR1 DFQATT and CDR2 SNEGSKA (reference sequence). The CDR3 extends over 16 amino acids. In DNA, the CDR3 is TGCAGTGCTAAGACTAGCGGGGCTCCGAACACCGGGGAGCTGTTTTTT. It translates to CSAKTSGAPNTGELFF.

The V gene is TRBV18, the J gene TRBJ1-5, with D perhaps matching TRBD1 (5 bases). The germline V and J ends were trimmed by 6 bases and 7 bases, with 16 bases remaining between them. CDR1 and CDR2 from the germline V gene are KGHSH and LQKENI. This CDR3 region has 14 residues. Written as DNA, the CDR3 is TGTGCCAGCTCCCAATCTGGGCGGGACCAGCCCCAGCATTTT. It codes for CASSQSGRDQPQHF.

The CDR3 DNA sequence: TGTGCCAGCACCCCTCAGGTCAGCACAGATACGCAGTATTTT. Encoded protein: CASTPQVSTDTQYF. V usage is TRBV12-3 or TRBV12-4 and J usage is TRBJ2-3, with D unresolved. The CDR3 runs to 14 residues. The V end was cut by 7 bases, the J end by 0 bases, with 11 bases between.

The chain uses TRBV20-1 and TRBJ1-4; the D gene is possibly TRBD1 (5 bases). CDR1 and CDR2 from the germline V gene are DFQATT and SNEGSKA (reference sequence). Trimming removed 1 base from V and 8 bases from J, with 17 bases in between. The CDR3 loop spans 15 amino acids. DNA for the CDR3: TGCAGTGCTAGAGCGGGGTCGGCAGGGCACGAAAAACTGTTTTTT. Protein: CSARAGSAGHEKLFF.

This clonotype was seen repeatedly, ten times or more. V is TRBV7-2 and J is TRBJ2-5; 7 bases agree with TRBD1. The CDR3 has 13 residues. Germline-derived CDR1 and CDR2 are SGHTA and FQGNSA. The trim removed 5 bases at V and 5 bases at J, leaving 5 bases unmatched. As DNA, the CDR3 is TGTGCCAGCAGCCGACAGGGCCGGGAGACCCAGTACTTC. Translated, it gives CASSRQGRETQYF.

The V and J genes are TRBV6-6 and TRBJ2-3, with no clear D. The V gene lost 0 bases and the J gene lost 6 bases, with 4 bases spanning the gap. This CDR3 has 12 amino acids. Germline V lookup: CDR1 MNHNY, CDR2 SVGAGI (reference sequence). CDR3 loop: CASSYSIDTQYF. The CDR3 DNA sequence: TGTGCCAGCAGTTACTCGATCGATACGCAGTATTTT.

The chain employs TRBV6-5 and TRBJ1-6, with D perhaps TRBD1 (6 bases). The CDR3 totals 13 residues. V was trimmed by 10 bases and J by 10 bases, leaving 17 bases between them. Germline CDR1 is MNHEY and CDR2 is SVGAGI. This chain's CDR3 is CAIGRQERSPLHF. The CDR3 DNA follows: TGTGCCATCGGGAGACAGGAGAGGTCACCCCTCCACTTT.

The chain couples TRBV12-3 or TRBV12-4 to TRBJ1-5; TRBD1 is a possible D gene (6 bases). V lost 5 bases and J lost 7, with 12 bases in between. CDR3 size: 13 residues. CDR3 amino acids: CASSQQGTQPQHF. In DNA form, the CDR3 reads TGTGCCAGCAGTCAACAGGGTACACAGCCCCAGCATTTT.

J is TRBJ1-1 and V is TRBV12-3 or TRBV12-4; TRBD1 matches at 9 bases. The length of the CDR3 is 13 residues. Germline trimming cut 7 bases from V and 11 bases from J; bases unmatched to any gene: 11. The CDR3 reads CASKLLGQGGAFF. The CDR3 nucleotides are TGTGCCAGCAAGCTCTTGGGACAGGGTGGTGCTTTCTTT.

This clonotype was picked up one time. The V and J genes are TRBV18 and TRBJ2-1, with D possibly being TRBD2 (6 bases). Germline CDR1 KGHSH, CDR2 LQKENI. Trimming removed 2 bases from V and 4 bases from J, with 12 bases in between. This CDR3 is built from 15 residues. CDR3 DNA: TGTGCCAGCTCACCAGGAGGGCCTTTGTACAATGAGCAGTTCTTC. Encoded protein: CASSPGGPLYNEQFF.

The chain joins TRBV7-9 to TRBJ2-3, with D perhaps TRBD1 or TRBD2 (6 bases each). Per germline, CDR1 SEHNR and CDR2 FQNEAQ (reference sequence). Trimming stripped 11 bases from V and 4 bases from J, with 16 bases between. There are 13 residues in the CDR3. In nucleotides, the CDR3 is TGTGCCCATTCCGGGGGCTGGGCAGATACGCAGTATTTT. Translating it yields CAHSGGWADTQYF. The full variable domain, rest sourced from reference TRBV7-9 and TRBJ2-3, is DTGVSQNPRHKITKRGQNVTFRCDPISEHNRLYWYRQTLGQGPEFLTYFQNEAQLEKSRLLSDRFSAERPKGSFSTLEIQRTEQGDSAMYLCAHSGGWADTQYFGPGTRLTVL.

This clonotype was detected a few times. The chain uses TRBV24-1 and TRBJ2-5, with unresolved D. Trimming took 1 base from V and 9 from J, leaving 8 bases between them. The CDR3 contains 12 residues. The germline CDR1 and CDR2 sequences are KGHDR and SFDVKD. Here the CDR3 reads CATSDFLGAQYF. CDR3 nucleotides: TGTGCCACCAGTGATTTTCTCGGAGCCCAGTACTTC.

This clonotype was detected only a few times. J is TRBJ2-3 and V is TRBV7-9; D is unresolved. From germline, CDR1 is SEHNR and CDR2 FQNEAQ (reference sequence). Trimming took off 2 bases at V and 0 bases at J, with 9 bases between the two ends. The CDR3 has 15 residues. CDR3 loop: CASSLISSSTDTQYF. Here the CDR3 DNA reads TGTGCCAGCAGCTTAATAAGCAGTAGCACAGATACGCAGTATTTT.

The chain recombines TRBV12-3 or TRBV12-4 with TRBJ1-5; maybe TRBD1 (6 bases). The V gene lost 7 bases and the J gene lost 7 bases, with 14 bases spanning the gap. The CDR3 covers 13 residues. CDR3 coding DNA: TGTGCCAGCAAATTCGGGGGCGTCCAGCCCCAGCATTTT. It yields the protein CASKFGGVQPQHF.

The V and J genes are TRBV25-1 and TRBJ1-4; 9 bases align to TRBD1. Losses at the gene ends were 4 bases for V and 4 bases for J; bases not matched to a gene: 4. The V gene's germline CDR1 is MGHDK and CDR2 SYGVNS. CDR3 length: 15 residues. CDR3 coding DNA: TGTGCCAGCAGTGTACCGGGACAGGGTAATGAAAAACTGTTTTTT. Translation gives CASSVPGQGNEKLFF.

The chain joins TRBV7-8 to TRBJ2-1; TRBD2 matches 9 bases. The germline CDR1 and CDR2 sequences are SGHVS and FQNEAQ. V shed 3 bases, J shed 2 bases, and the junction held 2 bases outside the gene matches. CDR3 length equals 15 residues. CDR3 bases: TGTGCCAGCAGCTTTCTAGCGGGGCCCTACAATGAGCAGTTCTTC. Residues: CASSFLAGPYNEQFF.

Ten or more counts support this clonotype. This chain connects TRBV18 to TRBJ1-2; 7 bases line up with TRBD1. Germline assignment: CDR1 KGHSH and CDR2 LQKENI. V shed 4 bases and J 0 bases; nucleotides not matched to a gene: 5. CDR3 length: 15 amino acids. The CDR3 sequence is CASSRDSVTNYGYTF. Written as DNA, the CDR3 is TGTGCCAGCTCACGGGACAGCGTGACTAACTATGGCTACACCTTC.

J is TRBJ2-2 and V is TRBV5-1, with D perhaps being TRBD1 or TRBD2 (5 bases each). V was pared by 1 base and J by 8 bases, with 18 bases between. CDR3 length equals 16 residues. In germline, CDR1 is SGHRS, CDR2 YFSETQ. CDR3 sequence (DNA): TGCGCCAGCAGCTTGTCCGGGACCGGTGATGGGGGGGAGCTGTTTTTT. Its translation is CASSLSGTGDGGELFF.

This clonotype was seen a few times. This chain connects TRBV12-3 or TRBV12-4 to TRBJ1-1; maybe TRBD1 (5 bases). The CDR3 runs to 15 residues. Between the trimmed V and J ends, which lost 0 bases and 5 bases, there was a span of 13 bases. This CDR3 is CASSLAPVPGTEAFF. For the CDR3, the DNA is TGTGCCAGCAGTTTAGCGCCCGTCCCAGGGACTGAAGCTTTCTTT.

In its sample, this clonotype is medium-sized. V gene TRBV5-6 combines with J gene TRBJ2-5; 8 positions agree with TRBD1. Germline values: CDR1 SGHDT, CDR2 YYEEEE. V lost 4 bases and J lost 5; bases outside the gene matches: 7. The CDR3 is made up of 14 amino acids. The CDR3 region is CASSTPGTGETQYF. The CDR3 bases are TGTGCCAGCAGCACACCCGGGACAGGCGAGACCCAGTACTTC.

The chain is built from TRBV20-1 and TRBJ2-5, with 7 bases fitting TRBD1. Germline V gene data show CDR1 as DFQATT and CDR2 as SNEGSKA (reference sequence). This CDR3 has 12 amino acids. V dropped 3 bases and J dropped 3; count of bases not matched to a gene: 1. The CDR3 region has the DNA TGCAGTGCTAGTGGGACAGAAGAGACCCAGTACTTC. Protein sequence: CSASGTEETQYF.

This clonotype has ten or more counts. This chain uses TRBV7-9 with TRBJ2-7, with 8 bases aligning to TRBD2. The ends lost 5 bases at V and 2 bases at J; junction bases unmatched: 11. This CDR3 spans 16 amino acids. CDR1 and CDR2 from the germline V gene are SEHNR and FQNEAQ (reference sequence). CDR3 sequence (DNA): TGTGCCAGCAGCGGAGGGGGAGCGGGGGCGGCCTACGAGCAGTACTTC. It codes for CASSGGGAGAAYEQYF.

The rearrangement links TRBV5-1 to TRBJ1-6, with D possibly TRBD1 on 6 matching bases. In germline, CDR1 is SGHRS, CDR2 YFSETQ. This CDR3 is 16 amino acids long. V lost 0 bases and J 8 bases, leaving 15 bases between the germline ends. The CDR3 loop is CASSLAVGEGDSPLHF. The CDR3 coding sequence is TGCGCCAGCAGCTTGGCCGTCGGGGAGGGGGATTCACCCCTCCACTTT.

The rearrangement links TRBV12-3 or TRBV12-4 to TRBJ1-1, with 7 nucleotides matching TRBD1. This CDR3 is 14 amino acids long. The J segment lost 7 bases and the V segment lost 1 base, leaving 6 bases of the junction unmatched. The CDR3 DNA reads as TGTGCCAGCAGTTTAGTCCCGGGACAGCATGAAGCTTTCTTT. As protein: CASSLVPGQHEAFF.